These T cell receptor beta chains were read from a single sample in a study of blood T cell repertoires in COVID-19. Generated by immunoSEQ multiplex PCR, the TCRdb table keeps only in-frame clones and is missing some. The sample consists of 100,000 or so clones, 85% to 95% of them appearing once. The sample consisted of peripheral blood. These receptors were taken from a woman aged 55-69 years with active COVID-19. Both conserved end residues are trimmed from each CDR3.

V gene: TRBV6-5; CDR3 protein: ASGGTSGYNEQF
V gene: TRBV7-9; CDR3 protein: ASSPVRTGGETQY
V gene: TRBV6-5; CDR3 protein: ASSYPRTGGGETQY
V gene: TRBV19; CDR3 protein: ASSTTWTAINQPQH
V gene: TRBV16; CDR3 protein: ATQGLNTEAF
V gene: TRBV28; CDR3 protein: ASSFRDRMNTEAF
V gene: TRBV7-2; CDR3 protein: ASSRGMNTEAF
V gene: TRBV7-2; CDR3 protein: ASSLQLSEAF
V gene: TRBV18; CDR3 protein: ASSPPELDTQY
V gene: TRBV12-5; CDR3 protein: ASGNGLADKETQY
V gene: TRBV6-2/TRBV6-3; CDR3 protein: ASSYEGGNSPLH
V gene: TRBV28; CDR3 protein: ATNGQGFEAF
V gene: TRBV7-2; CDR3 protein: ASSSGQVDTIY
V gene: TRBV19; CDR3 protein: ASSSQAGGYT
V gene: TRBV5-1; CDR3 protein: ASSLARGINNEQF
V gene: TRBV11-3; CDR3 protein: ASSLVRGKGYQETQY
V gene: TRBV3-1/TRBV3-2; CDR3 protein: ASTQSGSYNSPLH
V gene: TRBV6-4; CDR3 protein: ASRDSDRATEAF
V gene: TRBV5-5; CDR3 protein: ASSLTTSGYNEQF
V gene: TRBV7-6; CDR3 protein: ASSLGNPWGQDNSPLH
V gene: TRBV11-1; CDR3 protein: ASSLEAGTEQY
V gene: TRBV6-5; CDR3 protein: ASLAGQANTGELF
V gene: TRBV10-1; CDR3 protein: ASSSLLDREPETQY
V gene: TRBV21-1; CDR3 protein: ASSKGQTGRDLSYNSPLH
V gene: TRBV5-1; CDR3 protein: ASSLYEGLQETQY
V gene: TRBV7-2; CDR3 protein: ASSFGWGQGAEDTQY
V gene: TRBV10-3; CDR3 protein: AISESGGGLNEKLF
V gene: TRBV5-1; CDR3 protein: ASSWGDRAYEQY
V gene: TRBV6-6; CDR3 protein: ASSLTGEFGNTIY
V gene: TRBV30; CDR3 protein: AWTPGGNTEAF
V gene: TRBV10-3; CDR3 protein: AIEAGRGYT
V gene: TRBV10-2; CDR3 protein: ASFRGSKTFSNTEAF
V gene: TRBV5-6; CDR3 protein: ASSPRTGTHKNIQY
V gene: TRBV10-3; CDR3 protein: AISSRDSQNSPLH
V gene: TRBV18; CDR3 protein: ASSPVREGQPQH
V gene: TRBV15; CDR3 protein: ATSSKGPGLGANVLT
V gene: TRBV5-1; CDR3 protein: ASSSGEGTEAF
V gene: TRBV15; CDR3 protein: ATSRDIGGLAQH
V gene: TRBV11-3; CDR3 protein: ASSLGPKRF
V gene: TRBV18; CDR3 protein: ASSPGQTNTGELF
V gene: TRBV5-1; CDR3 protein: ASSRGQNNEQF